A single sample gave rise to the 9 T cell receptor beta chains below, sequenced in a study of blood T cell repertoires in COVID-19. Libraries were prepared by immunoSEQ multiplex PCR; TCRdb keeps only in-frame clonotypes and omits some of them. The data hold around 68,000 clones, with roughly 91% observed a single time. What was sequenced was peripheral blood. These receptors all stem from a human donor in a cohort sampled during active COVID-19.

The chain has TRBV19 and TRBJ1-5; possibly TRBD1 for D (6 bases). This CDR3 is built from 18 residues. Trimming pared 3 bases from V and 0 bases from J, leaving 18 bases between. The germline V gene has CDR1 LNHDA and CDR2 SQIVND (reference sequence). CDR3 amino acids: CASSIPGGRGYSNQPQHF. As DNA, the CDR3 is TGTGCCAGTAGTATCCCGGGGGGCAGGGGCTATAGCAATCAGCCCCAGCATTTT.

The chain combines TRBV24-1 with TRBJ2-3; 13 bases are a match to TRBD2. After removal of 2 bases from V and 9 bases from J, the junction contained 19 bases not matched to a gene. There are 20 residues in the CDR3. Germline values: CDR1 KGHDR, CDR2 SFDVKD. In DNA, the CDR3 is TGTGCCACCAGTGATTACGGACTAGCGGGAGCTCCATCCGCAGTCTCAACGCAGTATTTT. Its protein product is CATSDYGLAGAPSAVSTQYF.

The V and J genes are TRBV5-1 and TRBJ2-5, with 7 nucleotides matching TRBD1. CDR1 SGHRS and CDR2 YFSETQ come from the germline V gene. V was pared by 0 bases and J by 2 bases, with 10 bases of the junction left unmatched. The CDR3 has 17 residues. CDR3 nucleotides: TGCGCCAGCAGCTTGGTGGCCCCGACAGGGACACAAGAGACCCAGTACTTC. Translation gives CASSLVAPTGTQETQYF.

The chain combines TRBV6-1 with TRBJ1-5; 7 bases match TRBD1. CDR1 is MNHNS and CDR2 is SASEGT in the germline V gene. Unmatched junction bases numbered 6, after V lost 4 bases and J lost 0 bases. This CDR3 has 16 amino acids. CDR3 DNA sequence: TGTGCCAGCAGTGTGGTGAGGGGGCTTAGCAATCAGCCCCAGCATTTT. Translation: CASSVVRGLSNQPQHF.

The chain recombines TRBV7-8 with TRBJ1-4; D might be TRBD1 (5 bases). The CDR3 contains 16 residues. Germline V gives CDR1 SGHVS, CDR2 FQNEAQ. The V end lost 2 bases, the J end lost 0 bases, and 10 bases lay between the germline ends. The CDR3 loop reads CASSLSGKPTNEKLFF. DNA for the CDR3: TGTGCCAGCAGCTTATCAGGGAAGCCAACTAATGAAAAACTGTTTTTT.

V usage is TRBV10-3 and J usage is TRBJ2-1; D is possibly TRBD2 (6 bases). Germline V lookup: CDR1 ENHRY, CDR2 SYGVKD. The CDR3 loop spans 16 amino acids. The V and J ends lost 3 bases and 0 bases respectively, with 12 bases between them. The CDR3 is CAISDSGLSSYNEQFF. CDR3 in DNA: TGTGCCATCAGTGACTCGGGACTTAGCTCCTACAATGAGCAGTTCTTC.

The genes are TRBV28 and TRBJ2-5; D is unresolved. This CDR3 comprises 15 residues. Germline assignment: CDR1 MDHEN and CDR2 SYDVKM. Trimming took 1 base from V and 0 from J, leaving 9 bases between them. CDR3 in amino acids: CASSLSGGYQETQYF. CDR3 sequence (DNA): TGTGCCAGCAGTTTATCCGGCGGATACCAAGAGACCCAGTACTTC.

This clone occurred once. The chain combines TRBV7-2 with TRBJ2-1; 11 nucleotides match TRBD2. Germline V gene data show CDR1 as SGHTA and CDR2 as FQGNSA. The CDR3 length is 15 residues. Trimming removed 6 bases from V and 6 bases from J; junction bases left unmatched: 7. The CDR3 loop is CASRPGTSGSNEQFF. CDR3 DNA: TGTGCCAGCAGACCTGGGACTAGCGGATCCAATGAGCAGTTCTTC.

This chain's CDR3 is CASSLNPRQETQYF. The CDR3 DNA reads as TGTGCCAGCAGTTTAAACCCGCGTCAAGAGACCCAGTACTTC. The rearrangement joins TRBV28 to TRBJ2-5; D is undetermined. V lost 2 bases, J lost 2 bases, and 9 bases lay in between. CDR1 MDHEN and CDR2 SYDVKM come from the germline V gene. The CDR3 runs 14 residues.